The rows below give T cell receptor beta chains drawn from one sample of a study of T cell changes during pregnancy in multiple sclerosis. Measured with immunoSEQ multiplex PCR; TCRdb has only the in-frame clones, and not every one. The sample has around 78,000 clones, about nine tenths seen once; the top ten hold around 0.64%. Sequences were derived from peripheral blood, sampled in the third trimester of pregnancy. The receptors originated from a female donor in good health, enrolled as a control in a pregnancy study. Each CDR3 is given with its conserved first and last residue. The D gene is left open where the match is weak. Size values are once, few and many counts, or a class for expanded clones, and some rows have none.

TRBD1	once	TRBV6-1	TRBJ2-7	CASSEPAWDRDEQYF	TGTGCCAGCAGTGAGCCGGCGTGGGACAGAGACGAGCAGTACTTC
TRBD2	NA	TRBV6-5	TRBJ2-4	CASSRTSGKNIQYF	TGTGCCAGCAGCCGGACTAGCGGGAAAAACATTCAGTACTTC
NA	NA	TRBV7-2	TRBJ2-7	CASSLSGTSVGVRYF	TGTGCCAGCAGCCTTAGCGGAACCTCCGTTGGCGTGCGGTACTTC
TRBD1	NA	TRBV2	TRBJ1-1	CASRRTGGTEAFF	TGTGCCAGCAGGCGGACAGGGGGCACTGAAGCTTTCTTT
NA	NA	TRBV5-1	TRBJ1-6	CASSLGGWNSPLHF	TGCGCCAGCAGCCTCGGGGGGTGGAATTCACCCCTCCACTTT
TRBD1	NA	TRBV5-8	TRBJ1-3	CASSLDRGNTIYF	TGTGCCAGCAGCCTGGACAGGGGAAACACCATATATTTT
TRBD1	NA	TRBV6-1	TRBJ1-6	CASSAGQGSSYNSPLHF	TGTGCCAGCAGTGCGGGACAGGGGAGCTCCTATAATTCACCCCTCCACTTT
TRBD1	NA	TRBV14	TRBJ1-2	CASSRYEWDRVF	TGTGCCAGCAGCCGATATGAGTGGGACAGGGTTTTC
TRBD1	NA	TRBV28	TRBJ1-5	CASSLPGQGNQPQHF	TGTGCCAGCAGTTTACCCGGACAGGGCAATCAGCCCCAGCATTTT
NA	NA	TRBV7-9	TRBJ2-7	CASATVEQYF	TGTGCCAGCGCGACAGTCGAGCAGTACTTC
NA	NA	TRBV18	TRBJ2-2	CASSPQTGNTGELFF	TGTGCCAGCTCCCCCCAGACAGGGAACACCGGGGAGCTGTTTTTT
NA	NA	TRBV27	TRBJ2-3	CASIQGSTDTQYF	TGTGCCAGCATCCAGGGGAGCACAGATACGCAGTATTTT
NA	NA	TRBV6-1	TRBJ1-4	CASSELGAANEKLFF	TGTGCCAGCAGTGAATTGGGGGCGGCTAATGAAAAACTGTTTTTT
TRBD1	once	TRBV29-1	TRBJ2-1	CSVDWGFGTGPSYNEQFF	TGCAGCGTTGATTGGGGGTTTGGGACAGGGCCTTCCTACAATGAGCAGTTCTTC
TRBD1	once	TRBV4-3	TRBJ2-7	CASSDRGSSYEQYF	TGCGCCAGCAGCGACAGGGGTAGCTCCTACGAGCAGTACTTC
NA	NA	TRBV18	TRBJ2-3	CASSPDSADTQYF	TGTGCCAGCTCACCCGACTCGGCGGATACGCAGTATTTT